Presented here are 5 T cell receptor beta chains from one specimen sequenced in a study of cytomegalovirus exposure and HLA in healthy donors. PCR was performed using 60 Vbeta and 13 Jbeta primers. This table comes from immunoSEQ multiplex PCR, and its TCRdb copy is limited to in-frame clones, with some not included. The sample lists 130,000 to 150,000 clones; about 78% were seen once. The material sequenced was PBMCs. All receptors derive from a male donor in good health and CMV-seronegative.

The rearrangement uses TRBV4-3 and TRBJ2-1, with 7 bases aligning to TRBD1. The CDR3 loop spans 17 amino acids. The germline V gene has CDR1 LGHNA and CDR2 YSLEER. The V gene end was trimmed by 0 bases and the J gene end by 4 bases; junction bases not matched to a gene: 9. The CDR3 DNA reads TGCGCCAGCAGCCAAGATAGGGGGACAGCCGTTTACAATGAGCAGTTCTTC. It is translated as CASSQDRGTAVYNEQFF.

This chain joins TRBV18 and TRBJ2-3; D uncertain. V lost 0 bases and J lost 0, with 10 bases in between. This CDR3 contains 16 residues. Germline V lookup: CDR1 KGHSH, CDR2 LQKENI. For the CDR3, the DNA is TGTGCCAGCTCACCACCCCATCGAGCTAGCACAGATACGCAGTATTTT. Its protein product is CASSPPHRASTDTQYF.

This clone was seen once. This sequence joins TRBV5-4 and TRBJ2-1, with 10 bases aligning to TRBD2. The CDR3 is 16 residues long. The germline V gene has CDR1 SGHNT and CDR2 YYREEE (reference sequence). J lost 5 bases, V lost 0 bases, and 5 bases had no gene match. CDR3 in DNA: TGTGCCAGCAGCTTGGGAGCGGGAGGGTATAACAATGAGCAGTTCTTC. It translates to CASSLGAGGYNNEQFF.

The chain links TRBV7-2 to TRBJ1-2; 7 bases align to TRBD1. V lost 5 bases to trimming and J lost 4 bases; unmatched junction nucleotides: 4. Germline V lookup: CDR1 SGHTA, CDR2 FQGNSA. The CDR3 totals 13 residues. The CDR3 reads CASSMDRTYGYTF. The DNA of the CDR3 is TGTGCCAGCAGCATGGACAGGACCTATGGCTACACCTTC.

The chain uses TRBV5-1 and TRBJ1-2; a weak D match, TRBD1 (6 bases). Germline-derived CDR1 and CDR2 are SGHRS and YFSETQ. The ends were cut back, 9 bases at V and 3 bases at J, with 15 bases in the middle. The CDR3 totals 13 residues. The CDR3, as DNA: TGCGCCATTATAGGGGGGGTGGACTATGGCTACACCTTC. Amino acid sequence: CAIIGGVDYGYTF.